The 17 T cell receptor beta chains below all came from one sample that was sequenced in a study of cytotoxic CD8 clonotypes in ibrutinib-treated CLL. Using immunoSEQ multiplex PCR, the repertoire was profiled, and TCRdb retains in-frame clones only, with some absent. The table records 30,000 to 40,000 clones, roughly three quarters of them present only once. Sequenced here: PBMCs, sampled before ibrutinib treatment. The origin of the receptors is a human donor with chronic lymphocytic leukemia.

The chain links TRBV6-5 to TRBJ2-7; no reliable D call. This CDR3 has 14 residues. Between the trimmed V and J ends, which lost 5 bases and 2 bases, there was a span of 13 bases. Germline CDR1 is MNHEY and CDR2 is SVGAGI. CDR3 residues: CASSPPSRAYEQYF. In nucleotides, the CDR3 is TGTGCCAGCAGTCCCCCGTCCCGGGCCTACGAGCAGTACTTC.

The chain is built from TRBV11-1 and TRBJ2-4, with a tentative D call TRBD2 (5 bases). The CDR3 has 11 residues. CDR1 SGHAT and CDR2 FQDESV come from the germline V gene (reference sequence). V lost 5 bases and J lost 7, with 6 bases in between. CDR3 in amino acids: CASSGGNIQYF. The CDR3 nucleotides read TGTGCCAGCAGCGGCGGGAACATTCAGTACTTC.

The count of this clone is one. The chain couples TRBV6-5 to TRBJ2-3; D is undetermined. Germline CDR1 is MNHEY and CDR2 is SVGAGI. V was cut by 0 bases and J by 2 bases, with 9 bases left in between. This CDR3 is 15 amino acids long. The CDR3 bases are TGTGCCAGCAGTTACTCGACAATTCTCACAGATACGCAGTATTTT. It codes for CASSYSTILTDTQYF.

This clone has only one observation. At one of its ends the junction is not consistent with the germline gene, which may arise from a read error. This same CDR3 is encoded by further DNA sequences in the sample. The V gene is TRBV29-1, the J gene TRBJ2-3; 7 bases map to TRBD2. Germline loops: CDR1 SQVTM, CDR2 ANQGSEA. This CDR3 is built from 13 residues. The DNA of the CDR3 is TGCAGCGTGGAAGGGAGGGCTACAGATACGCAGTATTTT. Translating it yields CSVEGRATDTQYF.

This clone was seen only once. This chain links TRBV7-2 with TRBJ2-7; 7 bases align to TRBD1. The V segment lost 2 bases and the J segment 5 bases; nucleotides outside the gene matches: 9. CDR1 is SGHTA, CDR2 FQGNSA, per germline. This CDR3 is built from 15 residues. CDR3 amino acids: CASSLLIGGAHEQYF. CDR3 DNA sequence: TGTGCCAGCAGCTTATTGATAGGGGGCGCTCACGAGCAGTACTTC.

The chain combines TRBV30 with TRBJ1-4; 8 nucleotides match TRBD1. The CDR3 is 14 residues long. The V and J ends lost 6 bases and 6 bases, in that order; junction bases with no gene match: 9. Germline CDR1 is GTSNPN and CDR2 is SVGIG (reference sequence). This CDR3 reads CACLPGQEHEKLFF. CDR3 nucleotides: TGTGCCTGTCTACCGGGACAGGAACATGAAAAACTGTTTTTT.

The chain links TRBV28 to TRBJ1-2; D might be TRBD1 (6 bases). CDR1 and CDR2 (germline): MDHEN, SYDVKM. With 3 bases removed from V and 4 bases from J, the gap between germline ends came to 9 bases. This CDR3 comprises 13 residues. The CDR3: CASSFSRGYGYTF. For the CDR3, the DNA is TGTGCCAGCAGTTTCAGCAGGGGCTATGGCTACACCTTC.

The gene calls are TRBV9 and TRBJ1-3; 7 positions match TRBD1. This CDR3 is 17 amino acids long. The trim removed 0 bases at V and 2 bases at J, leaving 8 bases unmatched. Germline-derived CDR1 and CDR2 are SGDLS and YYNGEE. CDR3 sequence (DNA): TGTGCCAGCAGCGTAGTCGGTCGAGGGGGCCCTGGAAACACCATATATTTT. Translation: CASSVVGRGGPGNTIYF. The variable domain in full, with the rest retrieved from reference TRBV9 and TRBJ1-3, is DSGVTQTPKHLITATGQRVTLRCSPRSGDLSVYWYQQSLDQGLQFLIQYYNGEERAKGNILERFSAQQFPDLHSELNLSSLELGDSALYFCASSVVGRGGPGNTIYFGEGSWLTVV.

This clone was counted only a few times. This sequence joins TRBV2 and TRBJ1-3; D uncertain. The V gene lost 4 bases and the J gene lost 8 bases, with 6 bases spanning the gap. Germline loops: CDR1 SNHLY, CDR2 FYNNEI. CDR3 length: 11 residues. This chain's CDR3 is CASSVGDTIYF. The CDR3 DNA is TGTGCCAGCAGTGTCGGTGACACCATATATTTT.

This sequence joins TRBV27 and TRBJ2-5; TRBD1 aligns across 7 bases. With V trimmed by 5 bases and J by 1 base, 7 bases remained unmatched. CDR3 length equals 15 residues. The V gene's germline CDR1 is MNHEY and CDR2 SMNVEV (reference sequence). CDR3 in DNA: TGTGCCAGCAGTCCAGGGACAGATTCCCAAGAGACCCAGTACTTC. Amino acid sequence: CASSPGTDSQETQYF.

This rearrangement joins TRBV5-1 to TRBJ1-2; D is perhaps TRBD1 (6 bases). Deletions cut 4 bases from V and 7 bases from J, with 17 bases between. Germline V lookup: CDR1 SGHRS, CDR2 YFSETQ. The CDR3 is made up of 14 amino acids. CDR3 bases: TGCGCCAGCAGCCCGGACGGGGGCTATGGTGGCTACACCTTC. Its protein is CASSPDGGYGGYTF.

This chain uses TRBV7-9 with TRBJ2-6; 7 nucleotides agree with TRBD2. This CDR3 is 16 amino acids long. V dropped 5 bases and J dropped 4; count of bases not matched to a gene: 8. Germline V gene lookup returns CDR1 SEHNR and CDR2 FQNEAQ (reference sequence). DNA for the CDR3: TGTGCCAGCAGCCTCCGGGGAGGGAGCGGGGCCAACGTCCTGACTTTC. As protein: CASSLRGGSGANVLTF. Filled out from reference TRBV7-9 and TRBJ2-6, the complete variable domain reads DTGVSQNPRHKITKRGQNVTFRCDPISEHNRLYWYRQTLGQGPEFLTYFQNEAQLEKSRLLSDRFSAERPKGSFSTLEIQRTEQGDSAMYLCASSLRGGSGANVLTFGAGSRLTVL.

The V gene is TRBV25-1, the J gene TRBJ1-1, with D maybe TRBD1 (5 bases). The germline V gene has CDR1 MGHDK and CDR2 SYGVNS. V lost 6 bases and J lost 0, with 14 bases in between. This CDR3 has 15 amino acids. The CDR3 region is CASRRIEGMNTEAFF. CDR3 in DNA: TGTGCCAGCAGGCGAATCGAGGGGATGAACACTGAAGCTTTCTTT.

The chain has TRBV4-3 and TRBJ2-1; D gene ambiguous. Per germline, CDR1 LGHNA and CDR2 YSLEER. The CDR3 covers 13 residues. Between the trimmed V and J ends, which lost 0 bases and 8 bases, there was a span of 8 bases. The CDR3 sequence is CASSQDIADEQFF. CDR3 DNA sequence: TGCGCCAGCAGCCAAGATATTGCAGATGAGCAGTTCTTC.

This sequence joins TRBV25-1 and TRBJ2-5; no clear D gene. The CDR3 runs 13 residues. The germline V and J ends were trimmed by 9 bases and 5 bases, with 16 bases remaining between them. Germline CDR1 MGHDK, CDR2 SYGVNS. CDR3 in amino acids: CASRGRNGETQYF. CDR3 DNA: TGTGCCAGTCGAGGACGGAATGGTGAGACCCAGTACTTC. Combining the CDR3 with reference TRBV25-1 and TRBJ2-5 gives the whole variable domain EADIYQTPRYLVIGTGKKITLECSQTMGHDKMYWYQQDPGMELHLIHYSYGVNSTEKGDLSSESTVSRIRTEHFPLTLESARPSHTSQYLCASRGRNGETQYFGPGTRLLVL.

This clone was observed a handful of times. V gene TRBV18 combines with J gene TRBJ1-1, with D unclear. CDR3 length equals 14 residues. V was trimmed by 6 bases and J by 3 bases, leaving 14 bases between them. The germline V gene encodes CDR1 KGHSH and CDR2 LQKENI. Here the CDR3 DNA reads TGTGCCAGCTCGGCGAGGGCTGGCCACACTGAAGCTTTCTTT. Its translation: CASSARAGHTEAFF.

This rearrangement joins TRBV7-6 to TRBJ1-5; D remains ambiguous. The CDR3 consists of 16 residues. Germline V gene sequence: CDR1 SGHVS, CDR2 FNYEAQ. The V and J ends lost 1 base and 0 bases respectively, with 10 bases between them. CDR3: CASSLGGRFSNQPQHF. The CDR3, as DNA: TGTGCCAGCAGCTTAGGCGGGAGGTTTAGCAATCAGCCCCAGCATTTT. Supplemented by reference TRBV7-6 and TRBJ1-5, the full variable domain reads GAGVSQSPRYKVTKRGQDVALRCDPISGHVSLYWYRQALGQGPEFLTYFNYEAQQDKSGLPNDRFSAERPEGSISTLTIQRTEQRDSAMYRCASSLGGRFSNQPQHFGDGTRLSIL.